These T cell receptor beta chains were read from a single sample in a study of blood T cell repertoires in COVID-19. Profiled with immunoSEQ multiplex PCR; TCRdb holds only in-frame clones, not every one. The sample holds 110,000 to 150,000 clones, 75% to 90% seen once. Sequences were obtained from peripheral blood. The receptors originated from a woman older than 75 with acute or convalescent COVID-19. Both conserved end residues are trimmed from each CDR3. Rows may omit the clone size; those that give it use once, few, many or a size class.

TRBV5-1	TRBJ1-2	-	ASSFEPTGAAEWVIYGYT
TRBV3-1/TRBV3-2	TRBJ1-2	few	ASSQPSTQGGYT
TRBV6-1	TRBJ2-7	-	ASSELARVIIRFIYEQY
TRBV19	TRBJ1-1	once	ASSNGPGDTEAF
TRBV28	TRBJ1-6	few	ASSLVRVSPLH
TRBV28	TRBJ2-1	once	ASKRWGHEQF
TRBV24-1	TRBJ1-2	-	ATSGTLGTGSSNYGYT
TRBV6-6	TRBJ1-5	-	ASTLYSNQPQH
TRBV4-2	TRBJ2-1	-	ASSQATGPSGERPYNEQF
TRBV4-1	TRBJ2-7	-	ASSPGQFGDEQY
TRBV3-1/TRBV3-2	TRBJ2-1	-	ASSQDLGGHNEQF
TRBV5-1	TRBJ2-2	-	ASSSGTGGSGELF
TRBV7-8	TRBJ2-2	few	AAVLDRRNTGELF
TRBV16	TRBJ1-1	-	ASSLTANTEAF
TRBV15	TRBJ1-2	-	AARTGEGYGYT
TRBV2	TRBJ2-7	-	ASRGQAFPYEQY
TRBV7-2	TRBJ2-3	-	ASSRDRGWTDTQY
TRBV14	TRBJ2-1	-	ASSPGQGPPGPYNEQF
TRBV6-5	TRBJ2-1	-	ASSALGGLEQF
TRBV25-1	TRBJ1-1	-	ASSEGGFAEAF
TRBV7-9	TRBJ1-1	once	ASNPGTVNTEAF
TRBV28	TRBJ1-2	-	ASSLTGTGHGYT
TRBV7-2	TRBJ2-1	-	ASSLVLAYNEQF
TRBV4-1	TRBJ1-1	-	ASSQGQPGNTEAF